These 25 T cell receptor beta chains were all obtained from the same sample, sequenced in a study of shared clonotypes between healthy human individuals. Clones were sequenced by immunoSEQ multiplex PCR, and TCRdb holds only the in-frame ones, with some missing. The table shows about 690,000 clones, with about 92% occurring only once. Material: memory CD8+ T cells from PBMCs. Stated subset: CD45RO+ cells pooled with CCR7-negative TemRA cells. All receptors come from a man aged 18-30 years in good health. Some clones in this sample may be carry-over from other donors' samples.

This chain joins TRBV29-1 and TRBJ2-7; no reliable D call. Per the germline V gene, CDR1 is SQVTM and CDR2 is ANQGSEA. The CDR3 contains 15 residues. Trimming cost V 1 base and J 0 bases, with 13 bases left between them. CDR3 residues: CSVEGVEGSSYEQYF. Here the CDR3 DNA reads TGCAGCGTTGAAGGGGTCGAAGGAAGCTCCTACGAGCAGTACTTC.

V usage is TRBV11-2 and J usage is TRBJ1-1; D gene ambiguous. CDR3 length: 12 residues. Trimming removed 2 bases from V and 6 bases from J, with 7 bases in between. The V gene's germline CDR1 is SGHAT and CDR2 FQNNGV. For the CDR3, the DNA is TGTGCCAGCAGCTTATCGCCACCTGAAGCTTTCTTT. This sequence encodes CASSLSPPEAFF.

J is TRBJ1-1 and V is TRBV27; D unresolved. The CDR3 is 15 amino acids. With 7 bases removed from V and 0 bases from J, the gap between germline ends came to 15 bases. Germline V gene sequence: CDR1 MNHEY, CDR2 SMNVEV (reference sequence). The CDR3 loop reads CASKIAGFMNTEAFF. The CDR3 DNA is TGTGCCAGCAAAATCGCGGGATTCATGAACACTGAAGCTTTCTTT.

The V and J genes are TRBV9 and TRBJ2-1, with D unresolved. The CDR3 is made up of 13 amino acids. Germline CDR1 and CDR2: SGDLS and YYNGEE. Trimming removed 3 bases at V and 10 bases at J, with 14 bases between. CDR3 in amino acids: CASSDLQSSEQFF. DNA for the CDR3: TGTGCCAGCAGCGACCTTCAGTCATCGGAGCAGTTCTTC.

Details on this clone: The same CDR3 also results from other DNA sequences found in this sample. The chain carries TRBV20-1 and TRBJ2-7, with D unresolved. Trimming took 6 bases from V and 2 from J, leaving 8 bases between them. From germline, CDR1 is DFQATT and CDR2 SNEGSKA (reference sequence). CDR3 length: 11 residues. The CDR3 DNA is TGCAGTGCGAGGTTGGCCTACGAGCAGTACTTC. Protein product: CSARLAYEQYF.

This clone has a handful of counts. This sequence joins TRBV28 and TRBJ1-3; D call uncertain. The CDR3 has 14 residues. V was shortened by 5 bases and J by 2 bases, with 10 bases between the two germline ends. Germline loops: CDR1 MDHEN, CDR2 SYDVKM. CDR3 DNA: TGTGCCAGCAGTCTCCGGTGGACTGGAAACACCATATATTTT. Its protein is CASSLRWTGNTIYF.

This clone was observed once. The J gene is TRBJ2-3, the V gene TRBV12-5; no reliable D call. CDR1 and CDR2 from the germline V gene are LGHNT and FRNRAP. Trimming shortened V by 1 base and J by 6 bases, and 8 bases separated the two germline ends. The CDR3 consists of 13 residues. This chain's CDR3 is CASGLDHRDTQYF. Here the CDR3 DNA reads TGTGCTAGTGGTTTGGACCACCGCGATACGCAGTATTTT.

J is TRBJ2-7 and V is TRBV11-3, with D possibly matching TRBD2 (5 bases). The V gene's germline CDR1 is SGHNT and CDR2 YENEEA. Trimming took 5 bases from V and 6 from J, leaving 11 bases between them. The CDR3 contains 12 residues. Here the CDR3 reads CASSGIGVEQYF. The DNA of the CDR3 is TGTGCCAGCAGCGGGATCGGGGTCGAGCAGTACTTC.

On this clone: A read error may account for a junction end that differs from germline. This CDR3 reads CASRTSGSRILDF. The DNA of the CDR3 is TGCGCCAGCAGGACTAGCGGGAGTAGGATTCTCGACTTC. V and J are TRBV4-1 and TRBJ2-7, with TRBD2 identical over 12 bases. Germline-derived CDR1 and CDR2 are MGHRA and YSYEKL. CDR3 length: 13 residues.

The chain joins TRBV7-9 to TRBJ2-7; possible D gene TRBD2, 5 bases. CDR3 length: 12 amino acids. Trimming took 7 bases from V and 1 from J, leaving 8 bases between them. Germline V gene sequence: CDR1 SEHNR, CDR2 FQNEAQ (reference sequence). DNA of the CDR3: TGTGCCAGCACGGACTTGTCCTACGAGCAGTACTTC. Its translation is CASTDLSYEQYF. The full variable domain, in which reference TRBV7-9 and TRBJ2-7 provide the parts outside the CDR3, is DTGVSQNPRHKITKRGQNVTFRCDPISEHNRLYWYRQTLGQGPEFLTYFQNEAQLEKSRLLSDRFSAERPKGSFSTLEIQRTEQGDSAMYLCASTDLSYEQYFGPGTRLTVT.

This rearrangement joins TRBV28 to TRBJ2-4; TRBD1 might be the D (6 bases). The CDR3 extends over 13 amino acids. V gave up 10 bases and J gave up 8 bases, with 18 bases separating them. Germline CDR1 is MDHEN and CDR2 is SYDVKM. CDR3 in amino acids: CAIRQDPGDIQYF. The CDR3 bases are TGTGCCATCCGACAGGATCCCGGGGACATTCAGTACTTC.

The rearrangement links TRBV7-9 to TRBJ2-7; no clear D. The CDR3 consists of 14 residues. The germline V gene has CDR1 SEHNR and CDR2 FQNEAQ (reference sequence). V was cut by 0 bases and J by 0 bases, with 6 bases left in between. In nucleotides, the CDR3 is TGTGCCAGCAGCTTAGCCGCCGTCTCCTACGAGCAGTACTTC. As protein: CASSLAAVSYEQYF.

The rearrangement links TRBV5-5 to TRBJ2-7; tentatively, D is TRBD2 (5 bases). Germline V gene lookup returns CDR1 SGHKS and CDR2 YYEKEE (reference sequence). Trimming stripped 4 bases from V and 0 bases from J, with 14 bases between. CDR3 size: 15 residues. The CDR3, as DNA: TGTGCCAGCAGCCAATTATCCGGGAACTCCTACGAGCAGTACTTC. Translation gives CASSQLSGNSYEQYF.

The chain links TRBV9 to TRBJ2-1; a weak D match, TRBD1 (5 bases). The CDR3 totals 15 residues. V was clipped by 0 bases and J by 8 bases, with 15 bases between them. Germline V lookup: CDR1 SGDLS, CDR2 YYNGEE. The DNA for the CDR3 is TGTGCCAGCAGCGTAGTGACGTCAGGGTGGGATGAGCAGTTCTTC. Translating gives CASSVVTSGWDEQFF.

A word on this clone: The sample contains more than one DNA sequence encoding this CDR3. V usage is TRBV27 and J usage is TRBJ2-1; no definite D call. CDR1 MNHEY and CDR2 SMNVEV come from the germline V gene (reference sequence). This CDR3 spans 15 amino acids. Trimming cost V 2 bases and J 0 bases, with 8 bases left between them. The CDR3 DNA follows: TGTGCCAGCAGTTTAGGCCCCAGCTCCTACAATGAGCAGTTCTTC. Translating gives CASSLGPSSYNEQFF.

V is TRBV27 and J is TRBJ1-1; D is uncertain. CDR1 MNHEY and CDR2 SMNVEV come from the germline V gene (reference sequence). This CDR3 contains 12 residues. Between the trimmed V and J ends, which lost 7 bases and 4 bases, there was a span of 10 bases. The DNA for the CDR3 is TGTGCCAGCACTTCTGCGAGCACTGAAGCTTTCTTT. Protein sequence: CASTSASTEAFF.

The gene calls are TRBV5-1 and TRBJ1-2; D might be TRBD1 (5 bases). The CDR3 is 16 residues long. The germline V gene has CDR1 SGHRS and CDR2 YFSETQ. V was shortened by 0 bases and J by 6 bases, with 18 bases between the two germline ends. CDR3 region: CASSLGTGGILDGYTF. The DNA for the CDR3 is TGCGCCAGCAGCTTGGGGACTGGGGGGATTTTGGATGGCTACACCTTC.

The chain joins TRBV28 to TRBJ2-7; D is possibly TRBD2 (7 bases). The CDR3 covers 15 residues. V was cut by 4 bases and J by 5 bases, with 18 bases left in between. Looked up from germline, CDR1 is MDHEN and CDR2 is SYDVKM. As DNA, the CDR3 is TGTGCCAGCAGTTCCCCAAGGGGGAGGGCCCACGAGCAGTACTTC. Its protein product is CASSSPRGRAHEQYF.

The J gene is TRBJ2-6, the V gene TRBV9; unclear D gene. CDR1 and CDR2 (germline): SGDLS, YYNGEE. CDR3 length equals 16 residues. The V gene lost 1 base and the J gene lost 0 bases, with 8 bases spanning the gap. This CDR3 is CASSVQTGSGANVLTF. CDR3 in DNA: TGTGCCAGCAGCGTACAGACTGGCTCTGGGGCCAACGTCCTGACTTTC.

This clone turned up a few times. V usage is TRBV7-8 and J usage is TRBJ1-5, with a tentative D call TRBD1 (6 bases). The CDR3 runs to 14 residues. Germline CDR1 SGHVS, CDR2 FQNEAQ. Trimming removed 5 bases at V and 5 bases at J, with 13 bases between. This CDR3 is CASSLGTLHQPQHF. The CDR3 bases are TGTGCCAGCAGCCTGGGGACACTACATCAGCCCCAGCATTTT.

This chain links TRBV7-2 with TRBJ2-3; perhaps TRBD2 as D (5 bases). The V gene lost 3 bases and the J gene lost 1 base, with 14 bases spanning the gap. Germline CDR1 reads SGHTA; CDR2 reads FQGNSA. The CDR3 loop spans 16 amino acids. CDR3 amino acids: CASSFPADVGTDTQYF. As DNA, the CDR3 is TGTGCCAGCAGCTTCCCAGCGGACGTCGGCACAGATACGCAGTATTTT.

This clone has just one count. The DNA of the CDR3 is TGCGCCAGCAGCTTCGACAGCCCCTACGAGCAGTACTTC. It encodes CASSFDSPYEQYF. The V call is TRBV5-1, the J call TRBJ2-7; maybe TRBD1 (5 bases). This CDR3 region has 13 residues. Germline V lookup: CDR1 SGHRS, CDR2 YFSETQ. V lost 2 bases and J 2 bases, leaving 8 bases between the germline ends. The full variable domain, rest sourced from reference TRBV5-1 and TRBJ2-7, is KAGVTQTPRYLIKTRGQQVTLSCSPISGHRSVSWYQQTPGQGLQFLFEYFSETQRNKGNFPGRFSGRQFSNSRSEMNVSTLELGDSALYLCASSFDSPYEQYFGPGTRLTVT.

This clone has just one count. The chain employs TRBV30 and TRBJ2-4, with D unresolved. There are 13 residues in the CDR3. CDR1 and CDR2 (germline): GTSNPN, SVGIG (reference sequence). V was trimmed by 5 bases and J by 0 bases, leaving 8 bases between them. The CDR3 DNA is TGTGCCTGGTCCCAGTCAGCCAAAAACATTCAGTACTTC. Amino acids: CAWSQSAKNIQYF.

This clone came up once. This chain uses TRBV27 with TRBJ2-3, with D hard to call. The CDR3 has 12 residues. Trimming shortened V by 5 bases and J by 9 bases, and 12 bases separated the two germline ends. Germline-derived CDR1 and CDR2 are MNHEY and SMNVEV (reference sequence). This chain's CDR3 is CASSHRLDTQYF. As DNA, the CDR3 is TGTGCCAGCAGTCACCGGTTAGACACGCAGTATTTT.

The chain recombines TRBV28 with TRBJ2-7; D possibly corresponds to TRBD2 (6 bases). Germline V gene data show CDR1 as MDHEN and CDR2 as SYDVKM. Trimming took 2 bases from V and 0 from J, leaving 20 bases between them. The CDR3 spans 18 residues. The CDR3 reads CASSLPRTGTGSSYEQYF. CDR3 coding DNA: TGTGCCAGCAGTTTACCCCGGACCGGGACCGGGAGCTCCTACGAGCAGTACTTC. The full variable domain, rest sourced from reference TRBV28 and TRBJ2-7, is DVKVTQSSRYLVKRTGEKVFLECVQDMDHENMFWYRQDPGLGLRLIYFSYDVKMKEKGDIPEGYSVSREKKERFSLILESASTNQTSMYLCASSLPRTGTGSSYEQYFGPGTRLTVT.